This is a list of T cell receptor beta chains from one sample in a study of blood T cell repertoires in COVID-19. Method: immunoSEQ multiplex PCR; TCRdb's copy keeps in-frame clones and lacks some. The sample yields more than 85,000 clones, 70% to 90% seen once. Material: peripheral blood. These receptors were collected from a man in his forties with active or convalescent COVID-19. Each CDR3 is given with its conserved first and last residue. A D gene is named only where the DNA matches it firmly. Size is stated for part of the rows, as once, few or many counts, or as a class when the clone is expanded.

V gene	clone size	J gene	D gene	CDR3 DNA	CDR3 protein
TRBV5-1	once	TRBJ1-3	TRBD1	TGCGCCAGCAGCCAGACAGGGGATCTCGGAAACACCATATATTTT	CASSQTGDLGNTIYF
TRBV5-6	NA	TRBJ2-5	TRBD2	TGTGCCAGCAGCTTGGGGCTAGCGGGGGCAGAGACCCAGTACTTC	CASSLGLAGAETQYF
TRBV7-9	NA	TRBJ1-5	NA	TGTGCCAGCAGCTTTTCGGGGGATAATCAGCCCCAGCATTTT	CASSFSGDNQPQHF
TRBV9	NA	TRBJ2-5	NA	TGTGCCAGCAGCCCAGGGTCAACAACAGGCGGAGAGACCCAGTACTTC	CASSPGSTTGGETQYF
TRBV27	NA	TRBJ2-7	NA	TGTGCCAGCAGTTTCCGGGGCGGGGCGCATAGCTCCTACGAGCAGTACTTC	CASSFRGGAHSSYEQYF
TRBV27	NA	TRBJ1-5	TRBD1	TGTGCCAGCAGTGTCCAGGGGGACAGTCAGCCCCAGCATTTT	CASSVQGDSQPQHF
TRBV9	NA	TRBJ2-1	TRBD1	TGTGCCAGCAGCGTAGGGAGACAGGGGGTCCATGAGCAGTTCTTC	CASSVGRQGVHEQFF
TRBV15	NA	TRBJ2-1	TRBD1	TGTGCCACCAGCAGCGGGGACAGAGGGAATGAGCAGTTCTTC	CATSSGDRGNEQFF
TRBV6-4	NA	TRBJ2-1	TRBD2	TGTGCCAGCAGTGACTCAGCGACGGGGGGGTACAATGAGCAGTTCTTC	CASSDSATGGYNEQFF
TRBV6-6	NA	TRBJ2-7	NA	TGTGCCAGCCAGGAGGGCTACGAGCAGTACTTC	CASQEGYEQYF